This is a list of T cell receptor beta chains from one sample in a study of vaccination effects on CD4 cells after COVID-19. Sequencing used immunoSEQ multiplex PCR; TCRdb keeps in-frame clones, though not all of them. The table has 45,000 to 60,000 clones, about 78% seen once; the top ten hold roughly 12%. No antigens are known for them. Specimen: CD4+ T cells from PBMCs cultured without peptide, collected before COVID-19 vaccination. The receptors derive from a human donor who had a prior SARS-CoV-2 infection. Both conserved end residues are trimmed from each CDR3. The order of the fields is CDR3 protein, J gene, CDR3 length, V gene.

AYTPGQGPQPQH TRBJ1-5 12 TRBV30
ASSPGQGLSYEAF TRBJ1-1 13 TRBV5-4
ASSWETSGSGGEQY TRBJ2-7 14 TRBV5-1
ASSDRGGFTAW TRBJ2-7 11 TRBV6-6
ASSYARFGYNQPQH TRBJ1-5 14 TRBV6-5
AISEGEGQAF TRBJ1-1 10 TRBV10-3
AGGGSMREASSYEQY TRBJ2-7 15 TRBV21-1
ASSRNPGRDSPLH TRBJ1-6 13 TRBV3-1/TRBV3-2
ATSREGQRPYT TRBJ1-2 11 TRBV15
ASSRQIISGNTIY TRBJ1-3 13 TRBV14
ALRSGTDFNYGYT TRBJ1-2 13 TRBV30
ASSLVSGRHYEQY TRBJ2-7 13 TRBV7-2
ASSFTGTGNTEAF TRBJ1-1 13 TRBV7-9
ASSLAPGDSYEQY TRBJ2-7 13 TRBV5-6
ASSVAGGRGDTQY TRBJ2-3 13 TRBV9
ASSQLAGVTDTQY TRBJ2-3 13 TRBV19
ASGVGGAANEQF TRBJ2-1 12 TRBV5-1
ASSHDRSNYGYT TRBJ1-2 12 TRBV6-6
ASSFVVGPPGDTIY TRBJ1-3 14 TRBV7-9
ASSQEDRTYEQY TRBJ2-7 12 TRBV3-1/TRBV3-2